The next 26 T cell receptor beta chains were all read from a single sample in a study of beta chain features in type 1 diabetes. Study-wide points: In all four CD4+ subsets, TCRB CDR3 length was significantly, moderately reduced in type 1 diabetes.

What was sequenced were expressed TCRB transcripts, since all of the isolated RNA had been reverse transcribed. Measured with immunoSEQ multiplex PCR; TCRdb has only the in-frame clones, and not every one. The table lists approximately 600,000 clones, under 15% of them singletons, with more than 0.095% in the top ten. No antigens are known for them. The material sequenced was naive CD4+ T cells from blood. The receptor source for this set is a man between 25 and 39 years old with type 1 diabetes.

This clone came up a few times. This chain joins TRBV18 and TRBJ2-7; no firm D call. V lost 4 bases, J lost 2 bases, and 9 bases lay in between. CDR3 length: 13 amino acids. Germline assignment: CDR1 KGHSH and CDR2 LQKENI. The CDR3: CASSLAAPYEQYF. CDR3 in DNA: TGTGCCAGCTCACTGGCTGCCCCCTACGAGCAGTACTTC.

This clone was found a few times. This rearrangement joins TRBV14 to TRBJ1-4; D is uncertain. CDR1 and CDR2 (germline): SGHDN, FVKESK. Trimming removed 1 base from V and 3 bases from J, with 9 bases in between. The CDR3 spans 15 residues. Written as DNA, the CDR3 is TGTGCCAGCAGCCAAGGATGGGTGGCTAATGAAAAACTGTTTTTT. Translating it yields CASSQGWVANEKLFF.

This clone was observed a handful of times. CDR3 sequence reads: CASSLRGSGANVLTF. CDR3 coding DNA: TGTGCCAGCAGCCTAAGGGGCTCTGGGGCCAACGTCCTGACTTTC. This sequence joins TRBV6-5 and TRBJ2-6, with D possibly being TRBD1 (5 bases). Germline-derived CDR1 and CDR2 are MNHEY and SVGAGI. V was shortened by 6 bases and J by 0 bases, with 9 bases between the two germline ends. The CDR3 contains 15 residues.

This clone turned up a few times. The chain recombines TRBV7-9 with TRBJ2-7; tentative D call: TRBD1 (6 bases). Germline CDR1 and CDR2: SEHNR and FQNEAQ (reference sequence). CDR3 size: 14 residues. Between the trimmed V and J ends, which lost 4 bases and 1 base, there was a span of 11 bases. The CDR3 region has the DNA TGTGCCAGCAGCTGGACAGAGACTTCCTACGAGCAGTACTTC. Translated: CASSWTETSYEQYF.

This sequence joins TRBV7-9 and TRBJ1-1, with D uncertain. V lost 1 base and J lost 0, with 9 bases in between. Germline V gene data show CDR1 as SEHNR and CDR2 as FQNEAQ (reference sequence). This CDR3 comprises 15 residues. The CDR3 DNA sequence: TGTGCCAGCAGCTTAGGCGGACCGCTGAACACTGAAGCTTTCTTT. The encoded protein is CASSLGGPLNTEAFF.

The chain employs TRBV9 and TRBJ2-1; TRBD1 matches 7 bases. The CDR3 covers 16 residues. The ends lost 1 base at V and 2 bases at J; junction bases unmatched: 6. In germline, CDR1 is SGDLS, CDR2 YYNGEE. The CDR3 bases are TGTGCCAGCAGCGTACCTGAAAGGGGGCCCTACAATGAGCAGTTCTTC. Translating gives CASSVPERGPYNEQFF.

The rearrangement links TRBV2 to TRBJ1-5; D gene unclear. The germline gives CDR1 SNHLY, CDR2 FYNNEI. The CDR3 length is 14 residues. Trimming stripped 8 bases from V and 11 bases from J, with 22 bases between. CDR3 bases: TGTGCCAGCTCGTCCGTGCGAGGCACCCAGACCCAGCATTTT. This codes for CASSSVRGTQTQHF.

This sequence joins TRBV10-3 and TRBJ1-1, with 7 positions matching TRBD1. This CDR3 is 16 amino acids long. CDR1 ENHRY and CDR2 SYGVKD come from the germline V gene. V trimming: 4 bases; J trimming: 0 bases; junction bases outside the gene matches: 8. CDR3 loop: CAISGGAGGMNTEAFF. The CDR3 nucleotides are TGTGCCATCAGTGGCGGGGCAGGGGGAATGAACACTGAAGCTTTCTTT.

The chain employs TRBV9 and TRBJ2-5; D is undetermined. The CDR3 spans 14 residues. Germline CDR1 reads SGDLS; CDR2 reads YYNGEE. Trimming left V 5 bases short and J 1 base short, with 12 bases between. CDR3 protein: CASSNGPRQETQYF. Here the CDR3 DNA reads TGTGCCAGCAGTAACGGACCTCGCCAAGAGACCCAGTACTTC.

This clone has more than one count but fewer than ten. The chain is built from TRBV30 and TRBJ2-3; D call uncertain. The CDR3 runs to 12 residues. Between the trimmed V and J ends, which lost 1 base and 5 bases, there was a span of 7 bases. The germline V gene has CDR1 GTSNPN and CDR2 SVGIG (reference sequence). CDR3 region: CAWSALRDTQYF. CDR3 nucleotides: TGTGCCTGGAGTGCACTACGAGATACGCAGTATTTT.

The chain has TRBV4-3 and TRBJ1-2; D not resolved. Deletions cut 2 bases from V and 8 bases from J, with 9 bases between. Looked up from germline, CDR1 is LGHNA and CDR2 is YSLEER. The CDR3 has 12 amino acids. The CDR3: CASSQRDPGYTF. The CDR3 DNA is TGCGCCAGCAGCCAACGTGACCCCGGCTACACCTTC.

The V call is TRBV2, the J call TRBJ1-4, with D maybe TRBD1 (6 bases). This CDR3 has 16 residues. The V gene's germline CDR1 is SNHLY and CDR2 FYNNEI. Trimming removed 6 bases at V and 5 bases at J, with 19 bases between. CDR3 in amino acids: CASSAWGRLENEKLFF. In nucleotides, the CDR3 is TGTGCCAGCAGCGCTTGGGGGCGGCTTGAGAATGAAAAACTGTTTTTT.

This sequence joins TRBV28 and TRBJ2-6; D not certain. CDR3 size: 14 residues. With 7 bases removed from V and 0 bases from J, the gap between germline ends came to 7 bases. Germline CDR1 MDHEN, CDR2 SYDVKM. The CDR3 coding sequence is TGTGCCAGCACCGACACCTCTGGGGCCAACGTCCTGACTTTC. Encoded protein: CASTDTSGANVLTF.

The chain carries TRBV7-9 and TRBJ2-7, with 9 bases that match TRBD2. The CDR3 contains 15 residues. Germline V CDR1 and CDR2: SEHNR, FQNEAQ (reference sequence). V was pared by 0 bases and J by 5 bases, with 5 bases of the junction left unmatched. The CDR3, as DNA: TGTGCCAGCAGCTTAGCCAGCGGGGGGTTCCACGAGCAGTACTTC. Protein product: CASSLASGGFHEQYF.

The gene calls are TRBV18 and TRBJ2-2; D unclear. This CDR3 has 15 residues. The germline V gene has CDR1 KGHSH and CDR2 LQKENI. Trimming stripped 4 bases from V and 5 bases from J, with 14 bases between. Written as DNA, the CDR3 is TGTGCCAGCTCACGATCGGAGAGTGCGACCGGGGAGCTGTTTTTT. Its translation: CASSRSESATGELFF.

This clone was counted between two and nine times. This chain joins TRBV5-1 and TRBJ1-5; D is perhaps TRBD1 (5 bases). V lost 2 bases and J lost 8, with 14 bases in between. The CDR3 is 14 residues long. CDR1 and CDR2 (germline): SGHRS, YFSETQ. CDR3 nucleotide sequence: TGCGCCAGCAGCTTCCGAGGGGAAGGTGAGCCCCAGCATTTT. Amino acid sequence: CASSFRGEGEPQHF.

This clone was observed a handful of times. The gene calls are TRBV7-6 and TRBJ2-5; the D gene is possibly TRBD1 (6 bases). This CDR3 has 16 amino acids. V lost 5 bases and J lost 5, with 21 bases in between. Germline values: CDR1 SGHVS, CDR2 FNYEAQ. CDR3 coding DNA: TGTGCCAGCAGCCGAGGTGGGGGCCCCTTGATGGAGACCCAGTACTTC. This encodes CASSRGGGPLMETQYF.

This chain connects TRBV7-3 to TRBJ2-1; 10 bases agree with TRBD2. CDR3 size: 16 residues. Germline-derived CDR1 and CDR2 are SGHTA and FQGTGA. The trim removed 5 bases at V and 7 bases at J, leaving 11 bases unmatched. The CDR3, as DNA: TGTGCCAGCAGCCCAGGGGCTAGCGGGGGTAAAAATGAGCAGTTCTTC. Its protein product is CASSPGASGGKNEQFF.

This clone was observed a few times. The genes are TRBV4-3 and TRBJ2-6; D unclear. Between the trimmed V and J ends, which lost 4 bases and 1 base, there was a span of 8 bases. The CDR3 totals 15 residues. From germline, CDR1 is LGHNA and CDR2 YSLEER. CDR3 DNA sequence: TGCGCCAGCAGCCGTGATAATTCTGGGGCCAACGTCCTGACTTTC. Protein sequence: CASSRDNSGANVLTF.

The rearrangement uses TRBV7-9 and TRBJ2-5; D remains unclear. V was clipped by 1 base and J by 7 bases, with 10 bases between them. The CDR3 is 13 residues long. Germline CDR1 SEHNR, CDR2 FQNEAQ (reference sequence). CDR3 in amino acids: CASSLEGLGTQYF. CDR3 nucleotides: TGTGCCAGCAGCTTAGAGGGCTTGGGGACCCAGTACTTC.

This clone showed up just a few times. V and J are TRBV7-2 and TRBJ2-7; D ambiguous. The CDR3 loop spans 12 amino acids. Trimming pared 5 bases from V and 4 bases from J, leaving 9 bases between. CDR1 is SGHTA, CDR2 FQGNSA, per germline. CDR3 sequence reads: CASSRAPYEQYF. The CDR3 bases are TGTGCCAGCAGCCGAGCCCCATACGAGCAGTACTTC.

V gene TRBV30 combines with J gene TRBJ2-5; D possibly corresponds to TRBD2 (7 bases). Germline CDR1 reads GTSNPN; CDR2 reads SVGIG (reference sequence). Trimming pared 0 bases from V and 5 bases from J, leaving 16 bases between. The CDR3 has 15 amino acids. The CDR3 is CAWSVTGGLGETQYF. In DNA, the CDR3 is TGTGCCTGGAGTGTAACCGGGGGGCTTGGGGAGACCCAGTACTTC.

There are a few counts of this clone. The V call is TRBV7-2, the J call TRBJ2-7; 10 positions match TRBD2. With 6 bases clipped from V and 0 bases from J, the junction kept 5 bases outside the gene matches. CDR1 is SGHTA, CDR2 FQGNSA, per germline. The CDR3 runs 15 residues. The CDR3 spells CASSPSGGSSYEQYF. In nucleotides, the CDR3 is TGTGCCAGCAGTCCTAGCGGGGGCAGCTCCTACGAGCAGTACTTC.

A few counts support this clone. V is TRBV20-1 and J is TRBJ2-5; D gene unclear. The CDR3 extends over 10 amino acids. V lost 6 bases to trimming and J lost 7 bases, with 9 bases between them. Germline V gene data show CDR1 as DFQATT and CDR2 as SNEGSKA (reference sequence). The CDR3 nucleotides read TGCAGTGCGCCGACACCGACCCAGTACTTC. Translated: CSAPTPTQYF.

The chain combines TRBV14 with TRBJ2-3; a weak D match, TRBD2 (5 bases). The V gene's germline CDR1 is SGHDN and CDR2 FVKESK. The CDR3 length is 14 residues. The V end lost 3 bases, the J end lost 3 bases, and 10 bases lay between the germline ends. CDR3 coding DNA: TGTGCCAGCAGCCATACGGGGTATACAGATACGCAGTATTTT. Its protein product is CASSHTGYTDTQYF.

This chain connects TRBV9 to TRBJ1-2, with unresolved D. Germline V CDR1 and CDR2: SGDLS, YYNGEE. The CDR3 is 15 amino acids. Between the trimmed V and J ends, which lost 1 base and 4 bases, there was a span of 14 bases. The CDR3 here is CASSVWAETVYGYTF. Written as DNA, the CDR3 is TGTGCCAGCAGCGTATGGGCAGAAACTGTCTATGGCTACACCTTC.